These T cell receptor beta chains were read from a single sample in a study of patients and donors after allogeneic stem cell transplantation. TCRdb reanalysed the RT-PCR reads using MiXCR and keeps one entry per CDR3 protein. The repertoire holds approximately 140,000 distinct CDR3 sequences, 37% seen once, with 50% in the top ten. Sequenced input: blood, either unsorted or a sorted T cell fraction (not recorded which). The receptors shown here come from a human donor who was either an allogeneic HSCT recipient or a stem cell or donor lymphocyte infusion donor (not recorded which). It is not recorded whose cells these are; they may come from a transplant donor. Each CDR3 is given with its conserved first and last residue. Fields, in order: D gene, J gene, V gene, clone size, CDR3 DNA, CDR3 protein. D genes are given only for firm matches. Clone size is shown for a subset of rows, as once, few, many or a class of expanded clone.

. | TRBJ1-1 | TRBV29-1 | . | TGCAGCGCCCGAAGCCAGGTTGGGGGCACTGAAGCTTTCTTT | CSARSQVGGTEAFF
. | TRBJ1-6 | TRBV11-2 | few | TGTGCCAGCAGCTTAGGGCTCAATAATTCACCCCTCCACTTT | CASSLGLNNSPLHF
. | TRBJ1-1 | TRBV7-9 | . | TGTGCCAGCAGCTGGGGGTTCACTGAAGCTTTCTTT | CASSWGFTEAFF
TRBD1 | TRBJ2-3 | TRBV2 | . | TGTGCCAGCAGTGAAGTTGGGACAGGGACAGATACGCAGTATTTT | CASSEVGTGTDTQYF
TRBD1 | TRBJ1-1 | TRBV12-3/TRBV12-4 | few | TGTGCCAGCAGTTTAAGACAGGGCAAGAACACTGAAGCTTTCTTT | CASSLRQGKNTEAFF
TRBD1 | TRBJ1-2 | TRBV27 | few | TGTGCCAGCAGTAACGGGACAGGGTTCAACTATGGCTACACCTTC | CASSNGTGFNYGYTF
TRBD1 | TRBJ1-3 | TRBV9 | . | TGTGCCAGCAGCGAGGGACAGGGGGTTAACACCATATATTTT | CASSEGQGVNTIYF
TRBD1 | TRBJ2-3 | TRBV6-1 | few | TGTGCCAGCAGTGGGGACAGGGCCGTAGATACGCAGTATTTT | CASSGDRAVDTQYF
. | TRBJ1-5 | TRBV5-1 | many | TGCGCCAGCAGCCCCGGGACTAGCAATCAGCCCCAGCATTTT | CASSPGTSNQPQHF
. | TRBJ2-3 | TRBV11-2 | . | TGTGCCAGCAGCTCCCCGGGGGCCCCCACAGATACGCAGTATTTT | CASSSPGAPTDTQYF
TRBD1 | TRBJ1-6 | TRBV5-1 | few | TGCGCCAGCAGCGGACCGGGGGACAGTTATAATTCACCCCTCCACTTT | CASSGPGDSYNSPLHF
. | TRBJ1-1 | TRBV30 | . | TGTGCCTGGAATAACGGAGGAACAGGGAACACTGAAGCTTTCTTT | CAWNNGGTGNTEAFF
TRBD1 | TRBJ2-2 | TRBV7-7 | . | TGTGCTAGCAGTATGGGACAGGGAGGCACCGGGGAGCTGTTTTTT | CASSMGQGGTGELFF
. | TRBJ2-3 | TRBV20-1 | . | TGCAGTGCTAGCCCTCGGGCAGCAGATACGCAGTATTTT | CSASPRAADTQYF
TRBD1 | TRBJ2-4 | TRBV12-3/TRBV12-4 | once | TGTGCCAGCAGTTCCATGCCCCTACAGGGGAGAACAGCCAAAAACATTCAGTACTTC | CASSSMPLQGRTAKNIQYF
TRBD1 | TRBJ1-5 | TRBV9 | . | TGTGCCAGCAGCGAGACAGGGGTGGATCAGCCCCAGCATTTT | CASSETGVDQPQHF
TRBD1 | TRBJ1-4 | TRBV7-8 | few | TGTGCCAGCAGCCTCTACCAGGGACAGCTCAATGAAAAACTGTTTTTT | CASSLYQGQLNEKLFF
. | TRBJ1-1 | TRBV5-6 | . | TGTGCCAGCAGCTTGTTGGAGAACACTGAAGCTTTCTTT | CASSLLENTEAFF
. | TRBJ1-1 | TRBV7-9 | . | TGTGCCAGCAGCTTAAATTGGGCAGGGGCTACTGAAGCTTTCTTT | CASSLNWAGATEAFF
. | TRBJ2-7 | TRBV15 | . | TGTGCCACCAGCTGGAGCTACGGTGACTTCAACGAGCAGTACTTC | CATSWSYGDFNEQYF
. | TRBJ2-4 | TRBV5-1 | . | TGCGCCAGGGCTACTCAGGGGAGAGCCAAAAACATTCAGTACTTC | CARATQGRAKNIQYF
. | TRBJ1-1 | TRBV20-1 | . | TGCAGTGTTGGAGAGATGAACACTGAAGCTTTCTTT | CSVGEMNTEAFF
TRBD1 | TRBJ1-2 | TRBV13 | . | TGTGCCAGCAGCCCCTTTGGACAGGGGGCGTTCGGCTACACCTTC | CASSPFGQGAFGYTF
. | TRBJ2-3 | TRBV24-1 | . | TGTGCCACCAGTGGTCTCAGGGGCGCGCCAGATACGCAGTATTTT | CATSGLRGAPDTQYF
TRBD1 | TRBJ1-2 | TRBV12-3/TRBV12-4 | few | TGTGCCAGCAGTTTATGGCAGGGGGCTAACTATGGCTACACCTTC | CASSLWQGANYGYTF
TRBD1 | TRBJ1-5 | TRBV6-2/TRBV6-3 | many | TGTGCCATCCACCCGGGACAGGGTTTCAATCAGCCCCAGCATTTT | CAIHPGQGFNQPQHF
. | TRBJ2-5 | TRBV24-1 | few | TGTGCCACCAGTGATTTTCTGGAGACCCAGTACTTC | CATSDFLETQYF
. | TRBJ1-2 | TRBV27 | . | TGTGCCAGCAGACCGAGGGGGTTCTATGGCTACACCTTC | CASRPRGFYGYTF
. | TRBJ2-2 | TRBV4-2 | once | TGTGCCAGCAGCCAAGATGAAGGGTCGGATGCCGGGGAGCTGTTTTTT | CASSQDEGSDAGELFF
TRBD1 | TRBJ1-6 | TRBV4-3 | few | TGCGCCAGCAGCCACAGACAGGGGCTGCCTTATTCACCCCTCCACTTT | CASSHRQGLPYSPLHF
TRBD1 | TRBJ1-2 | TRBV12-3/TRBV12-4 | few | TGTGCCAGCAGTGAGGGACAGGGAGGAGGCTACACCTTC | CASSEGQGGGYTF
. | TRBJ1-2 | TRBV3-1 | many | TGTGCCAGCAGCCTCTTTTCCGGGACTAACTATGGCTACACCTTC | CASSLFSGTNYGYTF
. | TRBJ2-3 | TRBV9 | few | TGTGCCAGCAGCGTAGCGGCAGATACGCAGTATTTT | CASSVAADTQYF
TRBD1 | TRBJ1-2 | TRBV6-5 | many | TGTGCCAGCAGTTACTCGGGGACAGGGAACTATGGCTACACCTTC | CASSYSGTGNYGYTF
TRBD1 | TRBJ1-1 | TRBV5-6 | few | TGTGCCAGCAGCTTGGGGCTGGACAGGGCCACTGAAGCTTTCTTT | CASSLGLDRATEAFF
. | TRBJ1-4 | TRBV5-1 | . | TGCGCCAGCACCTCACTTGGAGGGGGAACCGATGAAAAACTGTTTTTT | CASTSLGGGTDEKLFF
TRBD1 | TRBJ1-1 | TRBV6-5 | many | TGTGCCAGCAGAGCCGGGACAGCGCCGAACACTGAAGCTTTCTTT | CASRAGTAPNTEAFF
TRBD1 | TRBJ2-6 | TRBV12-3/TRBV12-4 | . | TGTGCCAGCAATTTCCGGGACAGGTACTTCTCTGGGGCCAACGTCCTGACTTTC | CASNFRDRYFSGANVLTF
. | TRBJ1-5 | TRBV20-1 | few | TGCAGTGCTAAGGGCCTCAATCAGCCCCAGCATTTT | CSAKGLNQPQHF
. | TRBJ1-2 | TRBV29-1 | . | TGCAGCGTTGCGGCGACAAACTATGGCTACACCTTC | CSVAATNYGYTF
TRBD2 | TRBJ2-1 | TRBV4-2 | few | TGTGCCAGCAGCCGAGGGACTAGCGGGTCCTCCTACAATGAGCAGTTCTTC | CASSRGTSGSSYNEQFF
. | TRBJ2-4 | TRBV20-1 | few | TGCAGTGCTAGACCACCACTTTCTCCCACGCCGTACTTC | CSARPPLSPTPYF
TRBD2 | TRBJ2-3 | TRBV5-1 | . | TGCGCCAGCAGCGGGACTAGCGGGGGGGCCCAAAGCACAGATACGCAGTATTTT | CASSGTSGGAQSTDTQYF
TRBD1 | TRBJ1-6 | TRBV10-3 | . | TGTGCCATGCGAGGAACAGGGGGAGATTCACCCCTCCACTTT | CAMRGTGGDSPLHF
. | TRBJ1-2 | TRBV29-1 | few | TGCAGCGTTGATGGGGACGGGGGCGTGGGCTATGGCTACACCTTC | CSVDGDGGVGYGYTF
. | TRBJ2-2 | TRBV12-3/TRBV12-4 | few | TGTGCCAGCACCCGCGGGACGGCGAACACCGGGGAGCTGTTTTTT | CASTRGTANTGELFF
. | TRBJ1-3 | TRBV6-1 | many | TGTGCCAGCGCCTCTGGAAACACCATATATTTT | CASASGNTIYF
. | TRBJ1-6 | TRBV7-9 | many | TGTGCCAGCAGCTCTGACGGGAATTCACCCCTCCACTTT | CASSSDGNSPLHF
. | TRBJ1-6 | TRBV6-2/TRBV6-3 | few | TGTGCCAGCAGTCCGGCAGTGGGCAGGAGGGGCGACTCACCCCTCCACTTT | CASSPAVGRRGDSPLHF
. | TRBJ1-2 | TRBV9 | . | TGTGCCAGCAGCATCAAGGGGGGGATAAGTCCTAACTATGGCTACACCTTC | CASSIKGGISPNYGYTF
. | TRBJ2-3 | TRBV20-1 | . | TGCAGTGCTCCGGGGGTGTTTGAAGGCACAGATACGCAGTATTTT | CSAPGVFEGTDTQYF
. | TRBJ1-5 | TRBV15 | . | TGTGCCACCAGCAGAGTCCCCGAACAAGGCAATCAGCCCCAGCATTTT | CATSRVPEQGNQPQHF
TRBD1 | TRBJ1-2 | TRBV12-3/TRBV12-4 | . | TGTGCCAGCAGTTTAACCTCGACAGGGGACTATGGCTACACCTTC | CASSLTSTGDYGYTF
. | TRBJ2-7 | TRBV12-3/TRBV12-4 | few | TGTGCCAGCAGTTTACTCCCCCCTAGCGTAGGGGCAGGGTACGAGCAGTACTTC | CASSLLPPSVGAGYEQYF
. | TRBJ1-5 | TRBV19 | . | TGTGCCAGTAGTATCTGGACAGATAGCAATCAGCCCCAGCATTTT | CASSIWTDSNQPQHF
. | TRBJ1-5 | TRBV5-5 | . | TGTGCCAGCAGCTTCCACCCGGGGGGCCATCAGCCCCAGCATTTT | CASSFHPGGHQPQHF
. | TRBJ2-3 | TRBV7-3 | once | TGTGCCAGCAGCCTACCGGGGATCACAGATACGCAGTATTTT | CASSLPGITDTQYF
. | TRBJ2-1 | TRBV25-1 | . | TGTGCCAGCAGTGACGAAGGGCAGGGTAGCTCCTACAATGAGCAGTTCTTC | CASSDEGQGSSYNEQFF
. | TRBJ2-7 | TRBV9 | few | TGTGCCAGCAGCGTAGAGGGGGGCGGCTACGAGCAGTACTTC | CASSVEGGGYEQYF
TRBD1 | TRBJ2-3 | TRBV24-1 | . | TGTGCCACCGGGGACAGGGGTACAGATACGCAGTATTTT | CATGDRGTDTQYF